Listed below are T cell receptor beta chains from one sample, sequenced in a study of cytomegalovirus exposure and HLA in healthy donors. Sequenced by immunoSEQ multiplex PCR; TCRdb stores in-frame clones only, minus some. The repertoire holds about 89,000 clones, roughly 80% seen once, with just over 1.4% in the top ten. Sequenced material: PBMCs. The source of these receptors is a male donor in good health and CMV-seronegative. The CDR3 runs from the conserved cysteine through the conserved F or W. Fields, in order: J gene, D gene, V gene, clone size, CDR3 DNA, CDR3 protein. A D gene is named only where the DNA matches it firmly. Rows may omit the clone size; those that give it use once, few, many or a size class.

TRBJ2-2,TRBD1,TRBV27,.,TGTGCCAGCAGTCCCCTTTCAACTAACAGGGGGCTTAACACCGGGGAGCTGTTTTTT,CASSPLSTNRGLNTGELFF
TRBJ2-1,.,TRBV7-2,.,TGTGCCAGCAGCTCCCACGTCGGGATTAGGGAGCAGTTCTTC,CASSSHVGIREQFF
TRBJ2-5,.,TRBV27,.,TGTGCCAGCAGTTTAATCCGAGAAGAGACCCAGTACTTC,CASSLIREETQYF
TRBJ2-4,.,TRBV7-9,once,TGTGCCAGCAGCTTAGCCAGGGGATCCTCCAAAAACAGTCAGTACTTC,CASSLARGSSKNSQYF
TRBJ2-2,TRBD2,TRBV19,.,TGTGCCAGTAGTATGCGGGAGGGCCGGGGCGGGGAGCTGTTTTTT,CASSMREGRGGELFF
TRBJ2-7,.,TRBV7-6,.,TGTGCCAGCAGCTTGACAGGTACGGACGAGCAGTACTTC,CASSLTGTDEQYF
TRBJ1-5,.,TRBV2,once,TGTGCCAGCAGTTCTCGCATCCCGGGGATTCAGCCCCAGCATTTT,CASSSRIPGIQPQHF
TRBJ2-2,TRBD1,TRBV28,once,TGTGCCAGCAGCCCCGGGACAGGAACCGGGGAGCTGTTTTTT,CASSPGTGTGELFF
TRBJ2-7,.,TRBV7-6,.,TGTGCCAGCAGCTTAAGCTCCCCCTACGAGCAGTACTTC,CASSLSSPYEQYF
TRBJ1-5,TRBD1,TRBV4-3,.,TGCGCCAGCAGCCAAGAATCCGCAGGGGGCTATCAGCCCCAGCATTTT,CASSQESAGGYQPQHF